This T cell receptor beta chain was found in a study of PD-1 blockade in classical Hodgkin lymphoma. Whole-study context: Nivolumab was given intravenously to patients at 3 mg/kg every 2 weeks. Study results and caveats: In newly diagnosed patients, baseline TCR diversity was reportedly below that of healthy donors. Patients with an early start, nivolumab under 1 year after ASCT, were excluded. By C4D1 there was a significant rise in CD4+ TCR diversity but not in CD8+ TCR diversity.

Described time point: cycle 4 day 1 (C4D1), after more than 5 weeks of nivolumab. All patients relapsed after autologous stem cell transplantation, and brentuximab vedotin exposure varied. Remarks on this clone: Its antigen is still unknown.

The V and J ends lost 5 bases and 6 bases respectively, with 7 bases between them. CDR1 and CDR2 (germline): SGHAT, FQNNGV. This CDR3 is built from 11 residues. The data were produced by immunoSEQ multiplex PCR, yet TCRdb's version contains in-frame clones alone and is incomplete. In the table there are under 45,000 clones, around 74% of which are singletons. The chain combines TRBV11-2 with TRBJ1-1; D gene ambiguous. The sequence was obtained from a human donor with classical Hodgkin lymphoma. This material consisted of peripheral blood mononuclear cells (PBMCs), taken before the fourth cycle of nivolumab. The CDR3 here is CASSGMAEAFF. Written as DNA, the CDR3 is TGTGCCAGCAGCGGTATGGCTGAAGCTTTCTTT.